This TCR beta chain was retrieved from a study of OX40 agonist ivuxolimab in advanced cancers. This CDR3 has 15 amino acids. V was clipped by 6 bases and J by 4 bases; unmatched bases: 6. Germline V lookup: CDR1 MNHNS, CDR2 SASEGT. Some clones are missing from TCRdb's copy, which holds only in-frame ones; the method was immunoSEQ multiplex PCR. Of some 45,000 clones in the sample, roughly 90% are singletons; the top ten hold about a sixth. This sample comprised CD4+ or CD8+ T cells sorted from blood, obtained in a trial of the OX40 agonist ivuxolimab. The clonotype comes from an adult with an advanced solid tumor such as melanoma, head and neck, liver or kidney cancer. This chain connects TRBV6-1 to TRBJ2-1; TRBD2 agrees at 10 bases. The CDR3 DNA follows: TGTGCCAGCAGCCCGCGTAGCGGGGGGTACAATGAGCAGTTCTTC. Protein: CASSPRSGGYNEQFF.